This TCR beta chain originates from a study of cytomegalovirus exposure and HLA in healthy donors. Worth noting for this clone: Its target is not known.

Per the germline V gene, CDR1 is MNHEY and CDR2 is SMNVEV (reference sequence). The junction had 5 bases not matched to a gene; V was cut back by 2 bases and J by 4 bases. The CDR3 totals 16 residues. With 60 Vbeta and 13 Jbeta primers, the PCR was carried out. Using immunoSEQ multiplex PCR, the repertoire was profiled, and TCRdb retains in-frame clones only, with some absent. The table has 90,000 to 100,000 clones, roughly four fifths seen once; the top ten hold 15% to 20%. Study-wide results and limits: TCR beta chain V- and J-gene trimming was linked, in a later analysis, to a missense variant in DCLRE1C. Exclusion as indistinguishable affected some V segments, including TRBV6-2 and TRBV6-3.

Input material: PBMCs. The sequence derives from a woman between 55 and 75 years old in good health and CMV-seropositive. This chain links TRBV27 with TRBJ2-1, with 10 bases identical to TRBD2. The CDR3 region is CASSLPGTSAYNEQFF. CDR3 sequence (DNA): TGTGCCAGCAGTTTACCCGGGACTAGCGCGTACAATGAGCAGTTCTTC.